This record concerns one T cell receptor (beta chain) sequence. The data were obtained in a study of blood T cells in healthy people across ages. The second PCR ran roughly 6 to 11 cycles with a sample-barcoded 5' primer and J-beta primers. Each cDNA was tagged by a template-switch adaptor containing 12 random nucleotides. MiXCR, applied by TCRdb to the 5' RACE reads, yields one record per CDR3 protein. The profile covers some 1.4 million distinct CDR3 sequences, with roughly 40% appearing a single time and around 8% taken by the ten largest. Germline CDR1 reads LGHNT; CDR2 reads FRNRAP. Trimming cost V 0 bases and J 0 bases, with 21 bases left between them. There are 20 residues in the CDR3.

The V call is TRBV12-5, the J call TRBJ2-4, with D perhaps matching TRBD2 (8 bases). This receptor was obtained from a woman aged 18-30 years in good health. Sample: blood. CDR3 amino acids: CASGLVLGGEQGIAKNIQYF. CDR3 coding DNA: TGTGCTAGTGGTTTGGTACTCGGGGGGGAACAGGGGATAGCCAAAAACATTCAGTACTTC.